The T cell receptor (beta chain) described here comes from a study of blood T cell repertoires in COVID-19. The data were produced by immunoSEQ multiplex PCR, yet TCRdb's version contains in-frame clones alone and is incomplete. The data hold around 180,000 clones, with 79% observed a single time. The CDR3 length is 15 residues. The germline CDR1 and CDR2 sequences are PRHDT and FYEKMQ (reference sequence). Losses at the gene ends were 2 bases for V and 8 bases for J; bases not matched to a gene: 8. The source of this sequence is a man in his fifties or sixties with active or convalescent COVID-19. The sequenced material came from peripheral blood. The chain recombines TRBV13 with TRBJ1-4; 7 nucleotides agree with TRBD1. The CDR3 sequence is CASSLRQGLNEKLFF. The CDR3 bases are TGTGCCAGCAGCTTACGACAGGGCCTGAACGAAAAACTGTTTTTT.